This note documents a single TCR beta chain sequence. The antigen it recognizes is unknown. Nothing much larger sits one base from this clone, and base qualities are not available. The germline V gene supplies CDR1 LGHNA and CDR2 YSLEER. The CDR3 runs 12 amino acids, cysteine and phenylalanine included. The retained sequence is limited to the CDR3, 36 bases, with the frame set at the first base. The junction carries 9 bases between V and J, which are trimmed by 4 bases and 6 bases respectively. The data belong to a study of blood T cell repertoires in COVID-19 (dated by TCRdb to 2018 to 2020). Looking at the study overall: The collaborator samples originated in the United States, Italy and Spain and spanned the acute and convalescent phases of COVID-19. The prospective study material was composed of cDNA or gDNA derived from T cells, B-cell-depleted T cells, or PBMCs. Subjects who had been exposed to COVID-19, were actively infected with it, or had recovered from it provided the deeply sampled blood TCRbeta repertoires that made up the dataset. The repertoires were released in a freely available public database intended as a resource for research on the immune response to SARS-CoV-2. The samples were drawn from the first 160 participants of the ongoing ImmuneRACE study and from 1,254 subjects provided by 6 global collaborators. Sample metadata almost always included a de-identified subject ID, COVID-19 status, age in years and sex. Where available, HLA class I and class II types were taken from metadata supplied by the sample provider and were not determined by assay-based typing.

The investigation overall reported the following: How much clinical and demographic metadata was included differed by source and by participant, and the metadata was provided uncurated.

The immunoSEQ Assay, a bias-controlled multiplex PCR, was used to amplify TCRbeta CDR3 regions from genomic DNA. Regarding the original processing steps: Nucleated cell counts per sample were estimated from amplification of reference gene primers within the assay. To quantify the absolute abundance of each unique TCRbeta CDR3 rearrangement, sequence reads were collapsed and filtered. For each sample, productive Simpson clonality was calculated by taking the square root of Simpson's diversity index across productive rearrangements. Drawn from immuneACCESS, this table holds only the in-frame rearrangements with V and J called that TCRdb kept. Clones are partly lost; checked studies trace under half to an unresolved V gene and leave the rest unexplained. Clone size and V and J calls were adopted from that table, with D and trimming inferred from the DNA. The table for this sample lists about 100,000 clones; around 73% of them were counted only once. Jointly, the top ten make up 9.5% to 10% of the sample.

Collaborating institutions collected whole blood in K2EDTA tubes following their own protocols. For TCRbeta analysis, collaborator samples were shipped as frozen whole blood, as isolated PBMCs, or as DNA extracted from either sample type. The sample consisted of peripheral blood. This receptor was identified in a man between 60 and 75 years old with active or convalescent COVID-19. The sequence links TRBV4-3 to TRBJ1-2, with a tentative D gene TRBD1 over 6 matching bases. The CDR3 in this case is CASSLQGNGYTF. In nucleotide form, the sequence is TGCGCCAGCAGCCTGCAGGGGAATGGCTACACCTTC.